This T cell receptor beta chain was obtained from a study of T cells after yellow fever vaccination. Study-level results: Most primary-vaccination clones reappeared after the booster (about 96% CD4, roughly 88% CD8). Abundant clonotypes from the bulk population could get into FACS-sorted repertoires as contaminants.

This clonotype was observed a few times. Its antigen is as yet unknown. TCRdb reprocessed the 5' RACE reads with MiXCR, giving one entry per CDR3 protein. The sample holds some 350,000 distinct CDR3 sequences, approximately 3.9% seen once. Germline loops: CDR1 SNHLY, CDR2 FYNNEI. The CDR3 loop spans 15 amino acids. The V end was cut by 4 bases, the J end by 5 bases, with 16 bases between. The sequencing used PBMCs, collected 5 days after the yellow fever booster vaccination. The origin of this receptor is a young man who received the YFV17D yellow fever vaccine. The chain couples TRBV2 to TRBJ2-3, with D unclear. The CDR3 is CASSARLPGQDTQYF. DNA of the CDR3: TGTGCCAGCAGTGCCCGGCTCCCTGGGCAAGATACGCAGTATTTT.